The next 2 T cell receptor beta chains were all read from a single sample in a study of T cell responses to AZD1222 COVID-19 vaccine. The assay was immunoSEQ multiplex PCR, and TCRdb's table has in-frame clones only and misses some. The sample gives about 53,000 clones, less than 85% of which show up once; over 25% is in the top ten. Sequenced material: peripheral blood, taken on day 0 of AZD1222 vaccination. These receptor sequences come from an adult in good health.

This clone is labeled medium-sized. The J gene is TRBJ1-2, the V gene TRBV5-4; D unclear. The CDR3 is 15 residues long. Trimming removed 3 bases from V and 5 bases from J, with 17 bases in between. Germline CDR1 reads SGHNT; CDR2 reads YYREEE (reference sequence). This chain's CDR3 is CASSSGLEEGYGYTF. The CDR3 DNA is TGTGCCAGCAGCTCAGGACTGGAGGAAGGATATGGCTACACCTTC.

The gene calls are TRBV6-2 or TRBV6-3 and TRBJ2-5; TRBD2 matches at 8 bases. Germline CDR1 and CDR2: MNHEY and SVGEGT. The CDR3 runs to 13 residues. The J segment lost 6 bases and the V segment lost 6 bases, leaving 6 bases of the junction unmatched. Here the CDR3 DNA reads TGTGCCAGCAGCCCCAGCGGGAGTAAGACCCAGTACTTC. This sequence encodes CASSPSGSKTQYF.